The T cell receptor beta chain described here comes from a study of T cell responses to AZD1222 COVID-19 vaccine. Notes on the study in general: Donors, mostly white British, included more females; clonal diversity was possibly underestimated. After two AZD1222 doses, spike-specific TCR breadth and depth rose versus day 0.

This CDR3 has 15 amino acids. From germline, CDR1 is MNHEY and CDR2 SVGAGI. V trimming: 6 bases; J trimming: 4 bases; junction bases outside the gene matches: 9. Clones were read by immunoSEQ multiplex PCR, and TCRdb kept only the in-frame ones, dropping some. The sample consists of about 120,000 clones, 70% to 90% of them appearing once. Details on this clone: Its antigen is undetermined.

Here the sequenced sample was peripheral blood, taken on day 0 of AZD1222 vaccination. This TCR was recovered from an adult in good health. The genes are TRBV6-5 and TRBJ1-2; TRBD1 matches at 9 bases. The DNA for the CDR3 is TGTGCCAGCAGGGACAGAGGACAGGGGACCTATGGCTACACCTTC. Translated, it gives CASRDRGQGTYGYTF.